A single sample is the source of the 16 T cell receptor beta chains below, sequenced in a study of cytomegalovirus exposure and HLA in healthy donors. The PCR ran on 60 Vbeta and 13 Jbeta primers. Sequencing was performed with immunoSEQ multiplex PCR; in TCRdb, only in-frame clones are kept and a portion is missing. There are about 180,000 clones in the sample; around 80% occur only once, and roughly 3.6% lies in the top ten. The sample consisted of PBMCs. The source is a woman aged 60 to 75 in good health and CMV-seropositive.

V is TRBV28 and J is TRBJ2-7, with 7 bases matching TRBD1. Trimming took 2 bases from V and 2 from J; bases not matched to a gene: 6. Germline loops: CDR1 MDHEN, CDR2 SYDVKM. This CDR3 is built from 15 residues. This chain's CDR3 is CASSLIQQGAYEQYF. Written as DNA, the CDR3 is TGTGCCAGCAGTTTAATCCAGCAGGGGGCCTACGAGCAGTACTTC.

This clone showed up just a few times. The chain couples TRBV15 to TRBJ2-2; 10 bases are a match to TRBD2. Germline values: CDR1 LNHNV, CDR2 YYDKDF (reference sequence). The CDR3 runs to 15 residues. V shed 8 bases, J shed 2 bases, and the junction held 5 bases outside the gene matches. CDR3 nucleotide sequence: TGTGCCACCCTTCGGACTAGCGGAAACACCGGGGAGCTGTTTTTT. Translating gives CATLRTSGNTGELFF.

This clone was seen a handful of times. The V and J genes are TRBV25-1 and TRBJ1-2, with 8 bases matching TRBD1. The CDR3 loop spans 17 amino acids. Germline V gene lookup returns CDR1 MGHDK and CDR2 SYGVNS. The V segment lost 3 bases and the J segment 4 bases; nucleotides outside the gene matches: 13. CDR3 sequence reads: CASSEAGTGATSYGYTF. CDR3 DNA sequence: TGTGCCAGCAGTGAGGCAGGGACAGGCGCTACCTCCTATGGCTACACCTTC.

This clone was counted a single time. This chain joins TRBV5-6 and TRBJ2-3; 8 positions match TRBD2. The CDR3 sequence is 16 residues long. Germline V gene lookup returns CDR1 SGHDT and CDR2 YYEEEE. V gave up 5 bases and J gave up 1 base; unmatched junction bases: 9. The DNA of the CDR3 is TGTGCCAGCAGTCCACTTCCAGCGGGGGGCACAGATACGCAGTATTTT. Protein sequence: CASSPLPAGGTDTQYF.

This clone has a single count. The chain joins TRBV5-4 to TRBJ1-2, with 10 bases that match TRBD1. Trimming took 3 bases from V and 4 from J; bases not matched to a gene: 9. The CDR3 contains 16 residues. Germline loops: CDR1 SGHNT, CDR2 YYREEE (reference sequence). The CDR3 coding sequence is TGTGCCAGCAGCTCAGGGGCCGGGACAGGGGCCTATGGCTACACCTTC. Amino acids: CASSSGAGTGAYGYTF. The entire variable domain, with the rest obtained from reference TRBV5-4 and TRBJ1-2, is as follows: ETGVTQSPTHLIKTRGQQVTLRCSSQSGHNTVSWYQQALGQGPQFIFQYYREEENGRGNFPPRFSGLQFPNYSSELNVNALELDDSALYLCASSSGAGTGAYGYTFGSGTRLTVV.

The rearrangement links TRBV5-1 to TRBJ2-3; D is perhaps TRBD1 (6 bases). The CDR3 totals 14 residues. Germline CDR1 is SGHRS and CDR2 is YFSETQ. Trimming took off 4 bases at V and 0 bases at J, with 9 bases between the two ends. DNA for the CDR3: TGCGCCAGCAGCCAGCAGGGGAGCACAGATACGCAGTATTTT. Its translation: CASSQQGSTDTQYF.

This chain's CDR3 is CASSQDRESKLFF. The CDR3 bases are TGTGCCAGCAGCCAGGACAGGGAGTCAAAACTGTTTTTT. V usage is TRBV7-9 and J usage is TRBJ1-4; 8 bases line up with TRBD1. The CDR3 totals 13 residues. Germline assignment: CDR1 SEHNR and CDR2 FQNEAQ (reference sequence). Trimming took 5 bases from V and 10 from J; bases not matched to a gene: 6.

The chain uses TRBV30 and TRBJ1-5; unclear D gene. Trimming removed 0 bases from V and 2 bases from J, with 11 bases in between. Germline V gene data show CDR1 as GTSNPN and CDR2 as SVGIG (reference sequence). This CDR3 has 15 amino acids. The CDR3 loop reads CAWSVGGHGNQPQHF. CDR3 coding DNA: TGTGCCTGGAGTGTAGGAGGGCACGGCAATCAGCCCCAGCATTTT.

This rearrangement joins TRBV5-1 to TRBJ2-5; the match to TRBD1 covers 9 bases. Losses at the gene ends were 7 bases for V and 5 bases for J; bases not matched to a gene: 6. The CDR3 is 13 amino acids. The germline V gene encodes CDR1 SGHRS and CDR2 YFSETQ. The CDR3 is CASDLGQGETQYF. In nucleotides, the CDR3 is TGCGCCAGCGACCTGGGACAGGGTGAGACCCAGTACTTC.

The CDR3 reads CASSEQMVRGHRFQHF. CDR3 nucleotides: TGTGCCAGCAGTGAGCAGATGGTCAGGGGGCATCGTTTCCAGCATTTT. The J gene is TRBJ1-5, the V gene TRBV6-1; 8 nucleotides match TRBD1. Germline trimming cut 3 bases from V and 12 bases from J; bases unmatched to any gene: 16. The CDR3 consists of 16 residues. CDR1 and CDR2 (germline): MNHNS, SASEGT.

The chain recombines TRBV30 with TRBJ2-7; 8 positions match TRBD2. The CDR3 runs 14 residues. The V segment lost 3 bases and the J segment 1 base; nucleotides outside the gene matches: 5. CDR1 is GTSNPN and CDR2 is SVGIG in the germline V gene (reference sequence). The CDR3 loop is CAWRRGDSSYEQYF. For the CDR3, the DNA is TGTGCCTGGAGGCGGGGGGACTCTTCCTACGAGCAGTACTTC.

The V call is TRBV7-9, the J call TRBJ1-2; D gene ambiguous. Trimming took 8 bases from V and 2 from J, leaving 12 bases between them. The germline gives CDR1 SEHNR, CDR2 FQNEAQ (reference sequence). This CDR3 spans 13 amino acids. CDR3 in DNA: TGTGCCAGCGCCTTTGACACGAACTATGGCTACACCTTC. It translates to CASAFDTNYGYTF.

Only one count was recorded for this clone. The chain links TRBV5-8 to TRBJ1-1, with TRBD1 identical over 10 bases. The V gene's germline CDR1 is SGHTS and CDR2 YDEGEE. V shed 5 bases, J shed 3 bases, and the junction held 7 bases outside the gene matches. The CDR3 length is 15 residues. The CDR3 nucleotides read TGTGCCAGCAGAGGGCGACAGGGGGCGCACACTGAAGCTTTCTTT. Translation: CASRGRQGAHTEAFF.

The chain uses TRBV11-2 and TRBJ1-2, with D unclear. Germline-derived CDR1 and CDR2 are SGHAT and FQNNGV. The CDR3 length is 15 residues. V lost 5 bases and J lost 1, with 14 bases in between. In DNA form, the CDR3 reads TGTGCCAGCAGCCCTAGTCTCCGAGTTAACTATGGCTACACCTTC. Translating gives CASSPSLRVNYGYTF.

The CDR3 DNA is TGTGCCAGCAGCTTGGGTGGACAGCTAACCGGGGAGCTGTTTTTT. It translates to CASSLGGQLTGELFF. The V call is TRBV5-4, the J call TRBJ2-2; a possible D gene is TRBD1 (6 bases). From germline, CDR1 is SGHNT and CDR2 YYREEE (reference sequence). Trimming took off 0 bases at V and 5 bases at J, with 11 bases between the two ends. The CDR3 runs 15 residues.

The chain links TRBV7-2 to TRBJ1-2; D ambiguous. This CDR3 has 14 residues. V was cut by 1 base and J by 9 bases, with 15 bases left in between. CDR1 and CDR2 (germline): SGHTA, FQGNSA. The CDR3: CASSLGRPAVRYTF. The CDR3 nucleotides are TGTGCCAGCAGCTTAGGACGCCCGGCGGTGCGCTACACCTTC.